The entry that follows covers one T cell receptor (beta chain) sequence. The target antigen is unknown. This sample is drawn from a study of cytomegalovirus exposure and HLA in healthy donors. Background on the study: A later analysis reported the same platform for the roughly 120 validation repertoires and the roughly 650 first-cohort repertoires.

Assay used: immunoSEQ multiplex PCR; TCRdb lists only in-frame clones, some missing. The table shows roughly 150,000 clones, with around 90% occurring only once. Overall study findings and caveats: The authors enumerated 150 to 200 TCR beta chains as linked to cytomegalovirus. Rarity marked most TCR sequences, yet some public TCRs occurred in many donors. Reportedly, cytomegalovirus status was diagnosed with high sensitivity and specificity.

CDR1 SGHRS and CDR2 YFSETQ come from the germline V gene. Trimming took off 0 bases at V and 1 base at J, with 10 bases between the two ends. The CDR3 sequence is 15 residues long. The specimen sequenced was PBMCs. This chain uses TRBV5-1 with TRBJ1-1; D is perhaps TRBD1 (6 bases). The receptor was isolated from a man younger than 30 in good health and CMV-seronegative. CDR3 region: CASSLAMDRNTEAFF. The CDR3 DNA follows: TGCGCCAGCAGCTTGGCCATGGACAGGAACACTGAAGCTTTCTTT.